Below, 15 T cell receptor beta chains from the same sample are listed, as sequenced in a study of T cell changes during pregnancy in multiple sclerosis. Method: immunoSEQ multiplex PCR; TCRdb's copy keeps in-frame clones and lacks some. The repertoire includes about 55,000 clones, roughly 92% of them detected once, and about 3% sits in the top ten. The sample in question was CD8+ T cells from peripheral blood mononuclear cells, obtained in the third trimester of pregnancy. These receptors were taken from a female donor with multiple sclerosis, enrolled in a pregnancy study.

V and J are TRBV7-9 and TRBJ2-1; no firm D call. The CDR3 runs to 15 residues. Between the trimmed V and J ends, which lost 3 bases and 1 base, there was a span of 10 bases. Germline V gene data show CDR1 as SEHNR and CDR2 as FQNEAQ (reference sequence). The CDR3 here is CASSLVGPSYNEQFF. The CDR3 DNA sequence: TGTGCCAGCAGCTTGGTGGGCCCATCCTACAATGAGCAGTTCTTC.

The CDR3, as DNA: TGTGCCAGCAGCTTGGGGGCGGCGGGATATAATGAAAAACTGTTTTTT. It specifies CASSLGAAGYNEKLFF. The chain joins TRBV5-6 to TRBJ1-4; D uncertain. This CDR3 has 16 amino acids. The V gene lost 0 bases and the J gene lost 4 bases, with 13 bases spanning the gap. Germline V gene sequence: CDR1 SGHDT, CDR2 YYEEEE. The entire variable domain, with the rest obtained from reference TRBV5-6 and TRBJ1-4, is as follows: DAGVTQSPTHLIKTRGQQVTLRCSPKSGHDTVSWYQQALGQGPQFIFQYYEEEERQRGNFPDRFSGHQFPNYSSELNVNALLLGDSALYLCASSLGAAGYNEKLFFGSGTQLSVL.

This clone has only one observation. The chain employs TRBV7-9 and TRBJ2-2; 7 positions agree with TRBD2. The V segment lost 5 bases and the J segment 2 bases; nucleotides outside the gene matches: 8. Germline V CDR1 and CDR2: SEHNR, FQNEAQ (reference sequence). This CDR3 region has 16 residues. The CDR3: CASSRQLALNTGELFF. CDR3 DNA: TGTGCCAGCAGCCGACAACTAGCGCTTAACACCGGGGAGCTGTTTTTT. The variable domain in full, with the rest retrieved from reference TRBV7-9 and TRBJ2-2, is DTGVSQNPRHKITKRGQNVTFRCDPISEHNRLYWYRQTLGQGPEFLTYFQNEAQLEKSRLLSDRFSAERPKGSFSTLEIQRTEQGDSAMYLCASSRQLALNTGELFFGEGSRLTVL.

The V and J genes are TRBV13 and TRBJ2-2; 11 bases are a match to TRBD2. Unmatched junction bases numbered 10, after V lost 1 base and J lost 6 bases. The germline V gene has CDR1 PRHDT and CDR2 FYEKMQ (reference sequence). The CDR3 has 18 residues. The CDR3 sequence: CASSLVGGTSGPSGELFF. Written as DNA, the CDR3 is TGTGCCAGCAGCTTAGTAGGGGGGACTAGCGGACCCTCCGGGGAGCTGTTTTTT.

The chain employs TRBV11-2 and TRBJ1-2; D not certain. In germline, CDR1 is SGHAT, CDR2 FQNNGV. V was shortened by 1 base and J by 5 bases, with 11 bases between the two germline ends. The CDR3 consists of 14 residues. The CDR3 is CASSLVGGGYGYTF. The CDR3 coding sequence is TGTGCCAGCAGCTTAGTCGGCGGAGGATATGGCTACACCTTC.

The V gene is TRBV10-3, the J gene TRBJ2-3; D perhaps matches TRBD2 (5 bases). Germline CDR1 is ENHRY and CDR2 is SYGVKD. The CDR3 totals 15 residues. V was pared by 10 bases and J by 3 bases, with 20 bases between. DNA for the CDR3: TGTGCCACCATCTCCGGGGAGATGGGTACAGATACGCAGTATTTT. It codes for CATISGEMGTDTQYF.

Concerning this clone: The sample has other DNA sequences that encode this CDR3 too. The genes are TRBV27 and TRBJ2-7; D may be TRBD1 (6 bases). The CDR3 covers 13 residues. Trimming took off 5 bases at V and 3 bases at J, with 11 bases between the two ends. Germline CDR1 MNHEY, CDR2 SMNVEV (reference sequence). CDR3 sequence: CASSPTGYYEQYF. The CDR3 DNA is TGTGCCAGCAGTCCTACAGGGTACTACGAGCAGTACTTC.

The chain carries TRBV13 and TRBJ2-7; 9 positions match TRBD1. This CDR3 has 15 amino acids. After removal of 5 bases from V and 2 bases from J, the junction contained 7 bases not matched to a gene. The V gene's germline CDR1 is PRHDT and CDR2 FYEKMQ (reference sequence). This CDR3 reads CASSPRGQGTYEQYF. The CDR3 nucleotides are TGTGCCAGCAGCCCCCGGGGACAGGGCACCTACGAGCAGTACTTC.

The V call is TRBV10-3, the J call TRBJ2-7, with a tentative D call TRBD2 (6 bases). This CDR3 has 14 amino acids. CDR1 and CDR2 (germline): ENHRY, SYGVKD. V was shortened by 3 bases and J by 3 bases, with 12 bases between the two germline ends. The CDR3 protein is CAISDQTSHYEQYF. The CDR3 DNA sequence: TGTGCCATCAGTGACCAAACTAGCCACTACGAGCAGTACTTC.

The J gene is TRBJ2-2, the V gene TRBV10-1, with a weak D call TRBD1 (5 bases). Germline lookup yields CDR1 WNHNN and CDR2 SYGVQD (reference sequence). This CDR3 region has 14 residues. V lost 0 bases to trimming and J lost 3 bases, with 5 bases between them. The CDR3 sequence is CASSESGDTGELFF. As DNA, the CDR3 is TGCGCCAGCAGTGAGTCAGGGGACACCGGGGAGCTGTTTTTT.

J is TRBJ1-5 and V is TRBV27, with D unresolved. CDR1 is MNHEY, CDR2 SMNVEV, per germline (reference sequence). Trimming shortened V by 6 bases and J by 0 bases, and 12 bases separated the two germline ends. CDR3 length equals 15 residues. The CDR3, as DNA: TGTGCCAGCAGGCGAGGATTTTATAGCAATCAGCCCCAGCATTTT. It encodes CASRRGFYSNQPQHF.

The V and J genes are TRBV5-4 and TRBJ1-2, with TRBD1 as a possible D gene (5 bases). The V gene's germline CDR1 is SGHNT and CDR2 YYREEE (reference sequence). The CDR3 spans 15 residues. The germline V and J ends were trimmed by 5 bases and 4 bases, with 18 bases remaining between them. The CDR3 is CASRGSRGSGYGYTF. CDR3 bases: TGTGCCAGCAGGGGATCGCGGGGGTCTGGCTATGGCTACACCTTC.

V gene TRBV9 combines with J gene TRBJ2-3, with D possibly matching TRBD1 (5 bases). With 0 bases removed from V and 6 bases from J, the gap between germline ends came to 11 bases. Germline values: CDR1 SGDLS, CDR2 YYNGEE. This CDR3 is built from 14 residues. DNA of the CDR3: TGTGCCAGCAGCGTAGAGGGGTTGTGGGATACGCAGTATTTT. Translated: CASSVEGLWDTQYF.

J is TRBJ1-5 and V is TRBV10-1; D unclear. The V gene's germline CDR1 is WNHNN and CDR2 SYGVQD (reference sequence). CDR3 length: 13 amino acids. V lost 6 bases and J 0 bases, leaving 6 bases between the germline ends. The CDR3 reads CASSPYSNQPQHF. CDR3 bases: TGCGCCAGCAGCCCGTATAGCAATCAGCCCCAGCATTTT.

J is TRBJ2-1 and V is TRBV2, with TRBD2 identical over 9 bases. The V segment lost 4 bases and the J segment 3 bases; nucleotides outside the gene matches: 7. Germline values: CDR1 SNHLY, CDR2 FYNNEI. The CDR3 extends over 16 amino acids. The DNA for the CDR3 is TGTGCCAGCAGTGCTGCTAGCGGGGCTGGCTACAATGAGCAGTTCTTC. It codes for CASSAASGAGYNEQFF.